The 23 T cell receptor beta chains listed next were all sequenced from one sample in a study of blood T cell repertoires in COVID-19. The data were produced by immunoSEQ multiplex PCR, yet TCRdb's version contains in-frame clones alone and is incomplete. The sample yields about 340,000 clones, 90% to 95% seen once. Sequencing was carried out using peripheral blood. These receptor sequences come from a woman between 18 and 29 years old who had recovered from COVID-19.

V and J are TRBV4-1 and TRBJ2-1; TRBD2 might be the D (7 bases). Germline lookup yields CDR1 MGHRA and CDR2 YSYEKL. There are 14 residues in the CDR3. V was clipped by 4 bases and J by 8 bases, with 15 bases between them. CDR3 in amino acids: CASSRGGGSYEQFF. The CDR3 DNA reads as TGCGCCAGCAGCCGGGGGGGCGGGAGTTATGAGCAGTTCTTC.

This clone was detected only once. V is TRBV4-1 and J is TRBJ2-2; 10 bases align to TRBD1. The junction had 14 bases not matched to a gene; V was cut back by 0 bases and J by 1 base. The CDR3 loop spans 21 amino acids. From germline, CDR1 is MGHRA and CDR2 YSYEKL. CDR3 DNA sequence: TGCGCCAGCAGCCAAGATCCCTTCCCGACAGGGGGCTGGGAGAACACCGGGGAGCTGTTTTTT. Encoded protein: CASSQDPFPTGGWENTGELFF.

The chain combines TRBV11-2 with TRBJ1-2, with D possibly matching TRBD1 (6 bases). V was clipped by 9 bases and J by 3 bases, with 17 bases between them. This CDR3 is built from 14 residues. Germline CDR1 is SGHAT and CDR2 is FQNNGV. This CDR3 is CASNRGGHYYGYTF. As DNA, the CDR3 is TGTGCCAGTAACCGCGGGGGCCACTACTATGGCTACACCTTC.

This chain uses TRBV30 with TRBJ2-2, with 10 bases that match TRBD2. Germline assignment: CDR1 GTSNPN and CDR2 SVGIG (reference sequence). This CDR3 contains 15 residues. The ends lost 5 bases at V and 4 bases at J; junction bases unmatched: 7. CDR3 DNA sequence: TGTGCCTGGCGCCCCCGACTAGCGGGCACCGGGGAGCTGTTTTTT. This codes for CAWRPRLAGTGELFF.

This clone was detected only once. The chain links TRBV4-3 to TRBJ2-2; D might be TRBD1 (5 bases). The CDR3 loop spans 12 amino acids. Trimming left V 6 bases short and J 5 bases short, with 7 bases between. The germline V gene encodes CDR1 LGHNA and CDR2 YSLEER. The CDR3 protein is CASRRGTGELFF. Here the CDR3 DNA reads TGCGCCAGCAGAAGGGGAACCGGGGAGCTGTTTTTT.

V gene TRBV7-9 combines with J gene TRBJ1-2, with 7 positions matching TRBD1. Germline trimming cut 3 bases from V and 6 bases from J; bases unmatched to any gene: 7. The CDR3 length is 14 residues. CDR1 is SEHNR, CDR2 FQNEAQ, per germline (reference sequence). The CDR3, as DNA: TGTGCCAGCAGCTTCTACGACAGGGAACATGGCTACACCTTC. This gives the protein CASSFYDREHGYTF.

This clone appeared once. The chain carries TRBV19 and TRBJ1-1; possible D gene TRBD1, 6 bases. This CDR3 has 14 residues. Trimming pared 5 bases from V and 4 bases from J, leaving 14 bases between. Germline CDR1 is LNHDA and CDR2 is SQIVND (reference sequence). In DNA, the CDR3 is TGTGCCAGTAGTCAAACCACAGGGTTCACTGAAGCTTTCTTT. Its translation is CASSQTTGFTEAFF.

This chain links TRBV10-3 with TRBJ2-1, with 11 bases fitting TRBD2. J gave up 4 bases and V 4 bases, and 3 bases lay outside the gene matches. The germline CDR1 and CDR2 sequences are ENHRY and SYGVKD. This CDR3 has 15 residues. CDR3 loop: CAISAGLADYNEQFF. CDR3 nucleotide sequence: TGTGCCATCAGTGCGGGACTAGCGGATTACAATGAGCAGTTCTTC.

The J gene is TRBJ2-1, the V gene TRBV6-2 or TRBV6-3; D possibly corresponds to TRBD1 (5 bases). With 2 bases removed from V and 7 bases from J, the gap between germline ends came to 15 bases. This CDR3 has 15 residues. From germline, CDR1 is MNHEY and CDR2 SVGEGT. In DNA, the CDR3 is TGTGCCAGCAGTTACCCGAATTCCAGGGCTAATGAGCAGTTCTTC. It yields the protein CASSYPNSRANEQFF.

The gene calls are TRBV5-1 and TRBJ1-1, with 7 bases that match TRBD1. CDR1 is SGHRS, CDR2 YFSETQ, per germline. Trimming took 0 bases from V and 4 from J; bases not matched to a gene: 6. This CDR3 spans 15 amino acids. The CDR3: CASSLGDRVITEAFF. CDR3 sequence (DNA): TGCGCCAGCAGCTTGGGTGACAGGGTTATCACTGAAGCTTTCTTT.

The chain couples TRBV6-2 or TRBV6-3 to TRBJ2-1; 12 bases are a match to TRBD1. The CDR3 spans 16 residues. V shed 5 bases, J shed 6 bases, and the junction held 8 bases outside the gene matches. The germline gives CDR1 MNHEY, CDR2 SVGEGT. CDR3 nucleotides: TGTGCCAGCAGTCCCCGGGACAGGGGGCTAGGCAATGAGCAGTTCTTC. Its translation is CASSPRDRGLGNEQFF.

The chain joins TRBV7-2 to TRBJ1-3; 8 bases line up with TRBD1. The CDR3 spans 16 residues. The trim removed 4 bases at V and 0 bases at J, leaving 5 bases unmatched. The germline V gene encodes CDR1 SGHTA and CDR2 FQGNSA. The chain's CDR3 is CASSSGQGRSGNTIYF. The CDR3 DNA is TGTGCCAGCAGCTCAGGACAGGGCCGCTCTGGAAACACCATATATTTT.

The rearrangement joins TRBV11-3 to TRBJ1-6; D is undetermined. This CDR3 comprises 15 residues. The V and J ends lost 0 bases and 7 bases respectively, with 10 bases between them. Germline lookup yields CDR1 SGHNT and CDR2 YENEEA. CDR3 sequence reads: CASSLDRGGNSPLHF. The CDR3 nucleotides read TGTGCCAGCAGCTTAGATCGAGGAGGGAATTCACCCCTCCACTTT.

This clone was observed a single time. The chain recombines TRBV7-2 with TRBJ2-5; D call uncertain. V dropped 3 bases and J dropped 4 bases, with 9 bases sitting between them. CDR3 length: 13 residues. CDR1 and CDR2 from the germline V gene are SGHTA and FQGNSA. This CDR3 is CASSFGSRETQYF. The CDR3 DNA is TGTGCCAGCAGCTTTGGTAGTAGAGAGACCCAGTACTTC.

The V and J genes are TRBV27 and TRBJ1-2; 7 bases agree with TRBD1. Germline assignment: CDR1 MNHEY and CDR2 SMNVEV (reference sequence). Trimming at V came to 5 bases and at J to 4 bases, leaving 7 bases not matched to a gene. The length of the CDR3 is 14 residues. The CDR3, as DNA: TGTGCCAGCAGTCCGACAGGGCGCTTCTATGGCTACACCTTC. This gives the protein CASSPTGRFYGYTF.

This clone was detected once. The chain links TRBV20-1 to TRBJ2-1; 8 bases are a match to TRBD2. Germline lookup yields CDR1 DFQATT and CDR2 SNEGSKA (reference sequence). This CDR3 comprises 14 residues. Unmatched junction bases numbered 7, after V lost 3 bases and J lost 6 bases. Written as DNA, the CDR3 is TGCAGTGCTAGTCCGACTAGCGTGAGCAATGAGCAGTTCTTC. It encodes CSASPTSVSNEQFF.

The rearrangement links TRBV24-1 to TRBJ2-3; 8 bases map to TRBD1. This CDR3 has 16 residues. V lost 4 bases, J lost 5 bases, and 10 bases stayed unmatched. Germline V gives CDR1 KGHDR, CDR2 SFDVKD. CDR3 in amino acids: CATSEEDREDRDTQYF. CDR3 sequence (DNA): TGTGCCACCAGTGAGGAGGACAGGGAGGATCGAGATACGCAGTATTTT.

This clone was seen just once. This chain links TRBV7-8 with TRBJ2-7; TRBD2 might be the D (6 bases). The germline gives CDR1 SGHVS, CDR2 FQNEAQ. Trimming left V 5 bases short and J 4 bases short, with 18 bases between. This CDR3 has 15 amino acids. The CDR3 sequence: CASSRGRTNGYEQYV. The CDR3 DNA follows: TGTGCCAGCAGCCGGGGAAGGACTAATGGGTACGAGCAGTACGTC.

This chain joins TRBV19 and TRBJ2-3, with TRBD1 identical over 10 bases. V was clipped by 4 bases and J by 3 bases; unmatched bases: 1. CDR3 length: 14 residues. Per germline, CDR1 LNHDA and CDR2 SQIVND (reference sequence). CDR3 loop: CASSKDRGTDTQYF. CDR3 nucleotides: TGTGCCAGTAGTAAGGACAGGGGGACAGATACGCAGTATTTT.

Here the CDR3 DNA reads TGCGCCAGCAGTACTAGCGGGAGGGAATACGAGCAGTACGTC. Residues: CASSTSGREYEQYV. The gene calls are TRBV23-1 and TRBJ2-7; 13 nucleotides match TRBD2. TRBV23-1 qualifies as an ORF whose function is uncertain. The CDR3 has 14 residues. With 5 bases clipped from V and 4 bases from J, the junction kept 2 bases outside the gene matches.

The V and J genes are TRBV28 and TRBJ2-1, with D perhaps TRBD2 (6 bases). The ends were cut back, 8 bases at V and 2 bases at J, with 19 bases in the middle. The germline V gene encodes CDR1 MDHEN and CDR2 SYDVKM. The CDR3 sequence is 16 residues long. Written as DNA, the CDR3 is TGTGCCAGCCTTGATGCGACGGGAGACACCTACAATGAGCAGTTCTTC. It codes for CASLDATGDTYNEQFF. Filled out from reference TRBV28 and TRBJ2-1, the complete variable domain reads DVKVTQSSRYLVKRTGEKVFLECVQDMDHENMFWYRQDPGLGLRLIYFSYDVKMKEKGDIPEGYSVSREKKERFSLILESASTNQTSMYLCASLDATGDTYNEQFFGPGTRLTVL.

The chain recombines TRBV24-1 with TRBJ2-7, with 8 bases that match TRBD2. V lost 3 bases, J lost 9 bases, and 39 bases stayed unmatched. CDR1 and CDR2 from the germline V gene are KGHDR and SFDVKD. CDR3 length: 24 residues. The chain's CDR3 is CATSDPSGDSLFPGGRNPLFGQYV. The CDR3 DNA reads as TGTGCCACCAGTGATCCTTCTGGGGACTCGTTATTTCCGGGCGGGAGGAACCCTCTCTTCGGGCAGTACGTC.

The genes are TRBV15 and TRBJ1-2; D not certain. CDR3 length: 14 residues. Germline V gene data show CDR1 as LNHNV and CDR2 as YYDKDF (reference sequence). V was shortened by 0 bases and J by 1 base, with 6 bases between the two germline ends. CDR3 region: CATSREYNNYGYTF. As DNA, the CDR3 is TGTGCCACCAGCAGAGAATACAATAACTATGGCTACACCTTC. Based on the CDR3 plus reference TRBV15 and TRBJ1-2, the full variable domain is DAMVIQNPRYQVTQFGKPVTLSCSQTLNHNVMYWYQQKSSQAPKLLFHYYDKDFNNEADTPDNFQSRRPNTSFCFLDIRSPGLGDTAMYLCATSREYNNYGYTFGSGTRLTVV.